This is a list of T cell receptor beta chains from one sample in a study of shared clonotypes between healthy human individuals. TCRdb's table, derived via immunoSEQ multiplex PCR, lists solely in-frame clones and lacks some. The data show about 2.3 million clones, with approximately 95% seen just once and 0.39% held by the top ten. The sample taken for sequencing was naive CD4+ T cells from PBMCs. Receptor source: a man between 18 and 29 years old in good health. Some clones in this sample may be carry-over from other donors' samples. CDR3s include the opening cysteine and the closing phenylalanine or tryptophan. Each record gives: clone size, J gene, V gene, D gene, CDR3 DNA, CDR3 protein. The D gene is left open where the match is weak. A clone size is listed for some rows: how often the clone was seen (once, few, many), or a class if it is expanded.

abundance: .
j_gene: TRBJ2-5
v_gene: TRBV29-1
d_gene: .
CDR3nt: TGCAGCATTGATGACAGCAATGACCAAGAGACCCAGTACTTC
CDR3aa: CSIDDSNDQETQYF

abundance: .
j_gene: TRBJ1-2
v_gene: TRBV5-6
d_gene: TRBD1
CDR3nt: TGTGCCAGCAGCCGTTGGCAGGGGGCGATGGGCTACACCTTC
CDR3aa: CASSRWQGAMGYTF

abundance: .
j_gene: TRBJ2-7
v_gene: TRBV7-2
d_gene: .
CDR3nt: TGTGCCAGCAGCCCAACGGACAGTTCCTACGAGCAGTACTTC
CDR3aa: CASSPTDSSYEQYF

abundance: .
j_gene: TRBJ2-5
v_gene: TRBV11-2
d_gene: TRBD1
CDR3nt: TGTGCCAGCAGCCGAGGACAGGCCCAAGAGACCCAGTACTTC
CDR3aa: CASSRGQAQETQYF

abundance: once
j_gene: TRBJ1-2
v_gene: TRBV28
d_gene: TRBD1
CDR3nt: TGTGCCAGCCACGGAGGGGGCGCGAGCTATGGCTACACCTTC
CDR3aa: CASHGGGASYGYTF

abundance: once
j_gene: TRBJ1-1
v_gene: TRBV6-1
d_gene: .
CDR3nt: TGTGCCAGCAGTGAATTGGGCGGCAGGAATGAAGCTTTCTTT
CDR3aa: CASSELGGRNEAFF

abundance: .
j_gene: TRBJ2-1
v_gene: TRBV23-1
d_gene: .
CDR3nt: TGCGCCAGCAGTCGATTAGGAGGGCACTACAATGAGCAGTTCTTC
CDR3aa: CASSRLGGHYNEQFF

abundance: .
j_gene: TRBJ1-6
v_gene: TRBV2
d_gene: TRBD1
CDR3nt: TGTGCCAGCAGGGCGGGACAGGGCTATTCACCCCTCCACTTT
CDR3aa: CASRAGQGYSPLHF

abundance: .
j_gene: TRBJ2-1
v_gene: TRBV28
d_gene: TRBD1
CDR3nt: TGTGCCAGCAGACAACAGGGGAGAAATGAGCAGTTCTTC
CDR3aa: CASRQQGRNEQFF

abundance: .
j_gene: TRBJ2-2
v_gene: TRBV5-4
d_gene: .
CDR3nt: TGTGCCAGCAGCTTGTCGGGGGCGCCGAACACCGGGGAGCTGTTTTTT
CDR3aa: CASSLSGAPNTGELFF

abundance: .
j_gene: TRBJ1-3
v_gene: TRBV6-1
d_gene: .
CDR3nt: TGTGCCAGCAGTACCGACAGCTTCTCTGGAAACACCATATATTTT
CDR3aa: CASSTDSFSGNTIYF

abundance: .
j_gene: TRBJ1-1
v_gene: TRBV5-1
d_gene: .
CDR3nt: TGCGCCAGCAGCTTGGATCGGGGTAAGAACACTGAAGCTTTCTTT
CDR3aa: CASSLDRGKNTEAFF

abundance: .
j_gene: TRBJ2-2
v_gene: TRBV2
d_gene: .
CDR3nt: TGTGCCAGCAGTAGGTGGGGCCCGAACACCGGGGAGCTGTTTTTT
CDR3aa: CASSRWGPNTGELFF

abundance: .
j_gene: TRBJ1-2
v_gene: TRBV5-1
d_gene: .
CDR3nt: TGCGCCAGCAGCCCGCCGACACAAAACTATGGCTACACCTTC
CDR3aa: CASSPPTQNYGYTF

abundance: .
j_gene: TRBJ2-5
v_gene: TRBV11-2
d_gene: .
CDR3nt: TGTGCCAGCAGCTCGGACACTGGTTTCCAAGAGACCCAGTACTTC
CDR3aa: CASSSDTGFQETQYF

abundance: .
j_gene: TRBJ1-5
v_gene: TRBV30
d_gene: .
CDR3nt: TGTGCCTGGAGTGTGGATAGCAATCAGCCCCAGCATTTT
CDR3aa: CAWSVDSNQPQHF

abundance: .
j_gene: TRBJ2-7
v_gene: TRBV7-2
d_gene: .
CDR3nt: TGTGCCAGCAGCCCCCGGGACGGCTACGAGCAGTACTTC
CDR3aa: CASSPRDGYEQYF

abundance: .
j_gene: TRBJ2-5
v_gene: TRBV7-9
d_gene: TRBD1
CDR3nt: TGTGCCAGCAGCTCTGGACAGGGACGGCAAGAGACCCAGTACTTC
CDR3aa: CASSSGQGRQETQYF

abundance: .
j_gene: TRBJ2-7
v_gene: TRBV28
d_gene: .
CDR3nt: TGTGCCAGCAGTTTCGTAACCGGACGACAGGGAGGTACCTACGAGCAGTACTTC
CDR3aa: CASSFVTGRQGGTYEQYF

abundance: .
j_gene: TRBJ2-2
v_gene: TRBV18
d_gene: .
CDR3nt: TGTGCCAGCTCACCTTTTCGCCAGACGAGGAACACCGGGGAGCTGTTTTTT
CDR3aa: CASSPFRQTRNTGELFF

abundance: .
j_gene: TRBJ1-2
v_gene: TRBV5-4
d_gene: .
CDR3nt: TGTGCCAGCAGCTTGAGTGCAGGGGCAGGCTACACCTTC
CDR3aa: CASSLSAGAGYTF

abundance: .
j_gene: TRBJ1-2
v_gene: TRBV5-1
d_gene: .
CDR3nt: TGCGCCAGCAGCTTTGAGAGAGGGAGTGGTGGCTACACCTTC
CDR3aa: CASSFERGSGGYTF

abundance: .
j_gene: TRBJ2-2
v_gene: TRBV18
d_gene: .
CDR3nt: TGTGCCAGCTCCACGGCGGGACCCACCGGGGAGCTGTTTTTT
CDR3aa: CASSTAGPTGELFF

abundance: .
j_gene: TRBJ2-7
v_gene: TRBV7-3
d_gene: .
CDR3nt: TGTGCCAGCAGCACTCGGGACGGAAGCTCCTACGAGCAGTACTTC
CDR3aa: CASSTRDGSSYEQYF

abundance: .
j_gene: TRBJ2-7
v_gene: TRBV6-5
d_gene: .
CDR3nt: TGTGCCAGCAGGAAATCCGGGACATATCCCTACGAGCAGTACTTC
CDR3aa: CASRKSGTYPYEQYF

abundance: .
j_gene: TRBJ2-4
v_gene: TRBV14
d_gene: .
CDR3nt: TGTGCCAGCAGCCATTGGATAGGGCCCTTCCTAAAAAACATTCAGTACTTC
CDR3aa: CASSHWIGPFLKNIQYF

abundance: .
j_gene: TRBJ2-5
v_gene: TRBV7-2
d_gene: TRBD2
CDR3nt: TGTGCCAGCAGCTTGGGACTAGCGGGAGAAGGGACCCAGTACTTC
CDR3aa: CASSLGLAGEGTQYF

abundance: .
j_gene: TRBJ2-5
v_gene: TRBV7-3
d_gene: TRBD2
CDR3nt: TGTGCCAGCAGCTTAATGGGGCTAGCGGGAGTGGAGACCCAGTACTTC
CDR3aa: CASSLMGLAGVETQYF

abundance: few
j_gene: TRBJ2-5
v_gene: TRBV28
d_gene: .
CDR3nt: TGTGCCAGCAGTTTATCGGACAGCCAAGAGACCCAGTACTTC
CDR3aa: CASSLSDSQETQYF

abundance: .
j_gene: TRBJ2-5
v_gene: TRBV5-1
d_gene: .
CDR3nt: TGCGCCAGCAACCCTATACAGGGATCCCAGACCCAGTACTTC
CDR3aa: CASNPIQGSQTQYF

abundance: .
j_gene: TRBJ2-4
v_gene: TRBV19
d_gene: TRBD2
CDR3nt: TGTGCCAGTAGTATCCTTGGACTAGCGGGAGTAGCCAAAAACATTCAGTACTTC
CDR3aa: CASSILGLAGVAKNIQYF

abundance: .
j_gene: TRBJ2-7
v_gene: TRBV5-1
d_gene: TRBD1
CDR3nt: TGCGCCAGCAGCGTGGGACAGGGGGCGTACGGGGACGAGCAGTACTTC
CDR3aa: CASSVGQGAYGDEQYF

abundance: few
j_gene: TRBJ2-7
v_gene: TRBV29-1
d_gene: .
CDR3nt: TGCAGCGTTGCTTCGGACAGCTACGAGCAGTACTTC
CDR3aa: CSVASDSYEQYF

abundance: once
j_gene: TRBJ2-5
v_gene: TRBV11-2
d_gene: .
CDR3nt: TGTGCCAGCAGCTTAGGGAGGGGGCGCGGACAAGAGACCCAGTACTTC
CDR3aa: CASSLGRGRGQETQYF

abundance: .
j_gene: TRBJ2-7
v_gene: TRBV19
d_gene: .
CDR3nt: TGTGCCAGTAGTATTTCAGCCGAGTACGAGCAGTACTTC
CDR3aa: CASSISAEYEQYF

abundance: .
j_gene: TRBJ2-4
v_gene: TRBV5-1
d_gene: .
CDR3nt: TGCGCCAGCAGCTTGGAACTTCCTCACATTCAGTACTTC
CDR3aa: CASSLELPHIQYF

abundance: .
j_gene: TRBJ2-4
v_gene: TRBV7-3
d_gene: .
CDR3nt: TGTGCCAGCAGCTCCCCCGGTGGGCAGGTACGTTTACTCTTAGCCAAAAACATTCAGTACTTC
CDR3aa: CASSSPGGQVRLLLAKNIQYF

abundance: .
j_gene: TRBJ2-2
v_gene: TRBV28
d_gene: .
CDR3nt: TGTGCCAGCACCTCGAACACCGGGGAGCTGTTTTTT
CDR3aa: CASTSNTGELFF

abundance: .
j_gene: TRBJ2-5
v_gene: TRBV5-1
d_gene: .
CDR3nt: TGCGCCAGCAGCCGGGGACCTCAAGAGACCCAGTACTTC
CDR3aa: CASSRGPQETQYF

abundance: .
j_gene: TRBJ2-2
v_gene: TRBV7-8
d_gene: .
CDR3nt: TGTGCCAGCAGCTTCAGGACGGCCACGAACACCGGGGAGCTGTTTTTT
CDR3aa: CASSFRTATNTGELFF

abundance: .
j_gene: TRBJ2-5
v_gene: TRBV6-5
d_gene: .
CDR3nt: TGTGCCAGCAGTCGACAGGCCTTACAAGAGACCCAGTACTTC
CDR3aa: CASSRQALQETQYF

abundance: .
j_gene: TRBJ2-7
v_gene: TRBV7-3
d_gene: .
CDR3nt: TGTGCCAGCAGCTTAACCCCGGGCTTGGACGAGCAGTACTTC
CDR3aa: CASSLTPGLDEQYF

abundance: .
j_gene: TRBJ1-2
v_gene: TRBV4-1
d_gene: .
CDR3nt: TGCGCCAGCAGCCAAGTTGTGGGAACCTTTTATGGCTACACCTTC
CDR3aa: CASSQVVGTFYGYTF

abundance: .
j_gene: TRBJ2-3
v_gene: TRBV4-1
d_gene: .
CDR3nt: TGCGCCAGCAGACCCGTCCTTAAAACAGATACGCAGTATTTT
CDR3aa: CASRPVLKTDTQYF

abundance: .
j_gene: TRBJ2-7
v_gene: TRBV6-1
d_gene: .
CDR3nt: TGTGCCAGCAGTTCCAGACAGAATGGGGAGGAGTACTTC
CDR3aa: CASSSRQNGEEYF

abundance: once
j_gene: TRBJ2-3
v_gene: TRBV14
d_gene: .
CDR3nt: TGTGCCAGCAGCCAGAACCAGGGAGATACGCAGTATTTT
CDR3aa: CASSQNQGDTQYF

abundance: .
j_gene: TRBJ1-1
v_gene: TRBV11-3
d_gene: .
CDR3nt: TGTGCCAGCAGCAGTGCAGTGAACACTGAAGCTTTCTTT
CDR3aa: CASSSAVNTEAFF

abundance: .
j_gene: TRBJ2-7
v_gene: TRBV7-2
d_gene: TRBD2
CDR3nt: TGTGCCAGCAGCTCCACGCGAGCGGGAGGGCCGGGGACCTACGAGCAGTACTTC
CDR3aa: CASSSTRAGGPGTYEQYF

abundance: .
j_gene: TRBJ2-7
v_gene: TRBV28
d_gene: TRBD1
CDR3nt: TGTGCCAGCAGTCCGGGGCAGGGGGCGGCCGATTGGTCTTTCAACGAGCAGTACTTC
CDR3aa: CASSPGQGAADWSFNEQYF

abundance: .
j_gene: TRBJ1-3
v_gene: TRBV10-3
d_gene: .
CDR3nt: TGTGCCATCAGTGTTAAACTTTCTGGAAACACCATATATTTT
CDR3aa: CAISVKLSGNTIYF

abundance: .
j_gene: TRBJ1-1
v_gene: TRBV4-1
d_gene: TRBD1
CDR3nt: TGCGCCAGCAGCCACGGGACAGGGCCGTCTGCAGCTTTCTTT
CDR3aa: CASSHGTGPSAAFF